A selection of T cell receptor beta chains follows, all from one sample in a study of sequential checkpoint blockade in melanoma. Profiling relied on immunoSEQ multiplex PCR, and the TCRdb table lists in-frame clones only, not all of them. Here the sample spans fewer than 15,000 clones, roughly three fifths being singletons. Sequenced material: CD8+ T cells sorted from blood (inferred from file names), taken from a patient given nivolumab and ipilimumab in sequence. These receptor sequences come from a human donor with melanoma. CDR3s include the opening cysteine and the closing phenylalanine or tryptophan. D genes are given only for firm matches. Size tells how often a clone was seen (once, few, many) or the class of an expanded clone, and some rows leave it out.

d_gene: .; v_gene: TRBV18; j_gene: TRBJ2-7; abundance: few; CDR3aa: CASSPSGGGWNEQYF; CDR3nt: TGTGCCAGCTCACCTTCCGGCGGGGGCTGGAACGAGCAGTACTTC
d_gene: .; v_gene: TRBV12-1; j_gene: TRBJ2-4; abundance: .; CDR3aa: CASSLKTLKVTKNIQYF; CDR3nt: TGTGCCAGCAGCTTAAAGACTCTGAAGGTGACCAAAAACATTCAGTACTTC
d_gene: TRBD1; v_gene: TRBV27; j_gene: TRBJ2-7; abundance: .; CDR3aa: CASSPLKGAPYEQYF; CDR3nt: TGTGCCAGCAGTCCCCTTAAGGGGGCCCCCTACGAGCAGTACTTC
d_gene: .; v_gene: TRBV19; j_gene: TRBJ2-7; abundance: medium-sized; CDR3aa: CASSIGAGTYEQYF; CDR3nt: TGTGCCAGTAGTATAGGAGCCGGGACCTACGAGCAGTACTTC
d_gene: TRBD1; v_gene: TRBV28; j_gene: TRBJ2-2; abundance: .; CDR3aa: CASSLVIGGNTGELFF; CDR3nt: TGTGCCAGCAGTTTAGTCATAGGGGGCAACACCGGGGAGCTGTTTTTT
d_gene: TRBD2; v_gene: TRBV7-9; j_gene: TRBJ2-7; abundance: few; CDR3aa: CASSLTGGFYEQYF; CDR3nt: TGTGCCAGCAGCTTAACGGGAGGGTTCTACGAGCAGTACTTC
d_gene: .; v_gene: TRBV4-3; j_gene: TRBJ1-1; abundance: .; CDR3aa: CASSQVGGLVNTEAFF; CDR3nt: TGCGCCAGCAGCCAAGTAGGCGGTTTAGTGAACACTGAAGCTTTCTTT
d_gene: TRBD2; v_gene: TRBV7-3; j_gene: TRBJ2-5; abundance: .; CDR3aa: CASSQGGGPGWAQYF; CDR3nt: TGTGCCAGCAGTCAGGGCGGGGGGCCAGGTTGGGCCCAGTACTTC
d_gene: .; v_gene: TRBV6-5; j_gene: TRBJ2-1; abundance: .; CDR3aa: CASITPDYYNEQFF; CDR3nt: TGTGCCAGCATTACACCTGACTACTACAATGAGCAGTTCTTC
d_gene: TRBD1; v_gene: TRBV7-9; j_gene: TRBJ1-4; abundance: .; CDR3aa: CASSFPKAGTVNEKLFF; CDR3nt: TGTGCCAGCAGTTTTCCCAAAGCTGGGACAGTGAATGAAAAACTGTTTTTT
d_gene: .; v_gene: TRBV9; j_gene: TRBJ1-4; abundance: .; CDR3aa: CASSPVRGSNEKLFF; CDR3nt: TGTGCCAGCTCACCCGTTCGGGGGTCTAATGAAAAACTGTTTTTT
d_gene: TRBD1; v_gene: TRBV4-2; j_gene: TRBJ2-7; abundance: few; CDR3aa: CASSQITTGTGGYEQYF; CDR3nt: TGTGCCAGCAGCCAAATCACGACCGGGACAGGTGGCTACGAGCAGTACTTC
d_gene: TRBD1; v_gene: TRBV5-4; j_gene: TRBJ2-3; abundance: few; CDR3aa: CAIGQGEVFTDTQYF; CDR3nt: TGTGCCATCGGACAGGGGGAAGTTTTCACAGATACGCAGTATTTT
d_gene: TRBD2; v_gene: TRBV9; j_gene: TRBJ2-2; abundance: few; CDR3aa: CASSVGGGNTGELFF; CDR3nt: TGTGCCAGCAGCGTCGGGGGGGGGAACACCGGGGAGCTGTTTTTT